Sequencing of this T cell receptor (beta chain) was carried out in a study of blood T cell repertoires in COVID-19. In the study overall: Acute and convalescent COVID-19 samples came from the United States, Italy and Spain.

The CDR3 contains 15 residues. The germline V gene encodes CDR1 LGHNT and CDR2 FRNRAP. Germline trimming cut 1 base from V and 10 bases from J; bases unmatched to any gene: 7. Authors' analysis steps: Estimation of nucleated cell counts relied on the amplification of reference gene primers. Libraries were prepared by immunoSEQ multiplex PCR; TCRdb keeps only in-frame clonotypes and omits some of them. V and J calls and clone size are as listed in that table; D and trimming were resolved from the DNA. The sample yields roughly 200,000 clones, 85% to 90% seen once. The specimen sequenced was peripheral blood. The sequence came from an elderly man with acute or convalescent COVID-19. V is TRBV12-5 and J is TRBJ2-1, with TRBD2 matching over 10 bases. The CDR3 nucleotides read TGTGCTAGTGGTTTGGCTTCAGTACTAGCGGGGGAGCAGTTCTTC. Translating it yields CASGLASVLAGEQFF. Looking up the rest from reference TRBV12-5 and TRBJ2-1 gives the full variable domain: DARVTQTPRHKVTEMGQEVTMRCQPILGHNTVFWYRQTMMQGLELLAYFRNRAPLDDSGMPKDRFSAEMPDATLATLKIQPSEPRDSAVYFCASGLASVLAGEQFFGPGTRLTVL.